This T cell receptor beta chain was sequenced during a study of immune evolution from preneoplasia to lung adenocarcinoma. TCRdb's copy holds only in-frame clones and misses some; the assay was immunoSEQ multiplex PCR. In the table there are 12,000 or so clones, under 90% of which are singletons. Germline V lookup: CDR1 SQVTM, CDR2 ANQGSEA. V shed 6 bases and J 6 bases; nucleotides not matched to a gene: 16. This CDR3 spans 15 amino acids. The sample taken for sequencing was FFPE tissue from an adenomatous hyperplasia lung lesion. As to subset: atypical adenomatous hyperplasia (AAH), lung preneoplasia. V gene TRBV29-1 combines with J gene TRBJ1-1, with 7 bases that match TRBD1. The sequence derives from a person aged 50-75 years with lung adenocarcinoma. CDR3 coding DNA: TGCAGCGTCGGAAACCGACAGGGCGGACGCCCTGAAGCTTTCTTT. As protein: CSVGNRQGGRPEAFF. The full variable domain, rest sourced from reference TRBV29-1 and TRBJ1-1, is SAVISQKPSRDICQRGTSLTIQCQVDSQVTMMFWYRQQPGQSLTLIATANQGSEATYESGFVIDKFPISRPNLTFSTLTVSNMSPEDSSIYLCSVGNRQGGRPEAFFGQGTRLTVV.